A single sample is the source of the 23 T cell receptor beta chains below, sequenced in a study of graft-versus-host responses after intestinal transplantation. Clones were read by immunoSEQ multiplex PCR, and TCRdb kept only the in-frame ones, dropping some. The data contain 40,000 or so clones, roughly 89% of them seen just once; the ten biggest clones take up approximately 7.1%. Specimen: PBMCs, collected around 280 days after transplant. The source is a human patient who received an intestinal transplant, so some T cells may come from the graft donor.

The J gene is TRBJ1-3, the V gene TRBV29-1; perhaps TRBD1 as D (5 bases). This CDR3 is 14 amino acids long. With 5 bases removed from V and 0 bases from J, the gap between germline ends came to 11 bases. Germline V CDR1 and CDR2: SQVTM, ANQGSEA. Here the CDR3 reads CSVQGLGSGNTIYF. The CDR3, as DNA: TGCAGCGTTCAGGGATTAGGCTCTGGAAACACCATATATTTT.

The genes are TRBV6-5 and TRBJ2-3; a possible D gene is TRBD2 (6 bases). CDR1 MNHEY and CDR2 SVGAGI come from the germline V gene. The CDR3 extends over 13 amino acids. V lost 2 bases to trimming and J lost 3 bases, with 6 bases between them. CDR3 in amino acids: CASSYRETDTQYF. As DNA, the CDR3 is TGTGCCAGCAGTTACCGGGAGACAGATACGCAGTATTTT.

The V gene is TRBV11-3, the J gene TRBJ1-4; unclear D gene. V was cut by 2 bases and J by 6 bases, with 10 bases left in between. CDR1 and CDR2 from the germline V gene are SGHNT and YENEEA. The CDR3 totals 14 residues. CDR3 coding DNA: TGTGCCAGCAGCTTACGAGCCTGGGATGAAAAACTGTTTTTT. Translation gives CASSLRAWDEKLFF.

This rearrangement joins TRBV2 to TRBJ2-2; D unresolved. Germline V gives CDR1 SNHLY, CDR2 FYNNEI. This CDR3 region has 15 residues. The germline V and J ends were trimmed by 3 bases and 1 base, with 9 bases remaining between them. CDR3: CASSDVMGNTGELFF. Written as DNA, the CDR3 is TGTGCCAGCAGTGATGTGATGGGGAACACCGGGGAGCTGTTTTTT.

This clone was counted once. The rearrangement uses TRBV4-2 and TRBJ2-7, with a weak D call TRBD2 (6 bases). CDR3 size: 12 residues. The V end was cut by 3 bases, the J end by 6 bases, with 9 bases between. Germline CDR1 and CDR2: LGHNA and YNFKEQ. This CDR3 is CASSQGGGEQYF. As DNA, the CDR3 is TGTGCCAGCAGCCAGGGGGGAGGCGAGCAGTACTTC.

The chain uses TRBV7-6 and TRBJ2-7, with 8 bases identical to TRBD2. The CDR3 has 16 amino acids. J gave up 3 bases and V 1 base, and 8 bases lay outside the gene matches. Germline CDR1 and CDR2: SGHVS and FNYEAQ. CDR3 sequence (DNA): TGTGCCAGCAGCTTAGTGAGTAGCGGGAACCTCTACGAGCAGTACTTC. Its protein product is CASSLVSSGNLYEQYF.

The chain employs TRBV5-1 and TRBJ1-2, with a tentative D call TRBD1 (6 bases). CDR3 length: 13 residues. Trimming took off 2 bases at V and 7 bases at J, with 12 bases between the two ends. Germline values: CDR1 SGHRS, CDR2 YFSETQ. CDR3: CASSFTGTTGYTF. The CDR3 coding sequence is TGCGCCAGCAGCTTCACCGGGACAACTGGCTACACCTTC.

The chain recombines TRBV7-8 with TRBJ2-1; 8 bases match TRBD1. The CDR3 totals 16 residues. Germline CDR1 and CDR2: SGHVS and FQNEAQ. Trimming removed 6 bases from V and 2 bases from J; junction bases left unmatched: 9. The DNA for the CDR3 is TGTGCCAGCAGTCCTTTCGGGACAGGACCCTACAATGAGCAGTTCTTC. This encodes CASSPFGTGPYNEQFF.

The chain combines TRBV11-2 with TRBJ2-4; D not resolved. Per the germline V gene, CDR1 is SGHAT and CDR2 is FQNNGV. There are 13 residues in the CDR3. V shed 3 bases and J shed 5 bases, with 8 bases lying between them. CDR3: CASSLGFENIQYF. CDR3 coding DNA: TGTGCCAGCAGCTTGGGATTCGAAAACATTCAGTACTTC.

The chain combines TRBV11-3 with TRBJ1-2; D remains unclear. Germline CDR1 SGHNT, CDR2 YENEEA. Trimming left V 5 bases short and J 0 bases short, with 7 bases between. This CDR3 has 13 residues. The CDR3 DNA follows: TGTGCCAGCAGCCTTACTACTAACTATGGCTACACCTTC. Translated, it gives CASSLTTNYGYTF.

The chain couples TRBV7-7 to TRBJ2-2; 10 nucleotides line up with TRBD1. Germline CDR1 and CDR2: SSHAT and FNYEAQ (reference sequence). The ends lost 5 bases at V and 5 bases at J; junction bases unmatched: 8. The CDR3 extends over 16 amino acids. CDR3 residues: CASSPLPGQGTGELFF. The CDR3 DNA reads as TGTGCCAGCAGCCCGCTCCCGGGACAGGGGACCGGGGAGCTGTTTTTT. The variable domain in full, with the rest retrieved from reference TRBV7-7 and TRBJ2-2, is GAGVSQSPRYKVTKRGQDVTLRCDPISSHATLYWYQQALGQGPEFLTYFNYEAQPDKSGLPSDRFSAERPEGSISTLTIQRTEQRDSAMYRCASSPLPGQGTGELFFGEGSRLTVL.

The genes are TRBV4-2 and TRBJ2-1; the match to TRBD2 covers 9 bases. The length of the CDR3 is 17 residues. Germline CDR1 is LGHNA and CDR2 is YNFKEQ. The V segment lost 2 bases and the J segment 7 bases; nucleotides outside the gene matches: 12. CDR3 sequence (DNA): TGTGCCAGCAGCCAATTACTGGCGGGGGGGCCAACGAATGAGCAGTTCTTC. Translating it yields CASSQLLAGGPTNEQFF.

V usage is TRBV11-2 and J usage is TRBJ1-2, with a weak D call TRBD1 (6 bases). The CDR3 totals 15 residues. Germline V gene lookup returns CDR1 SGHAT and CDR2 FQNNGV. V lost 2 bases to trimming and J lost 8 bases, with 18 bases between them. In DNA form, the CDR3 reads TGTGCCAGCAGCTTAAGCCGGGGGGGCTCGCGAGGCTACACCTTC. Translation gives CASSLSRGGSRGYTF.

This rearrangement joins TRBV7-9 to TRBJ1-5, with D possibly matching TRBD1 (5 bases). The V end was cut by 5 bases, the J end by 7 bases, with 12 bases between. This CDR3 region has 13 residues. Germline V gene data show CDR1 as SEHNR and CDR2 as FQNEAQ (reference sequence). CDR3 residues: CASSRYGAQPQHF. CDR3 DNA sequence: TGTGCCAGCAGCCGATATGGGGCGCAGCCCCAGCATTTT. The full variable domain, its missing parts supplied by reference TRBV7-9 and TRBJ1-5, is DTGVSQNPRHKITKRGQNVTFRCDPISEHNRLYWYRQTLGQGPEFLTYFQNEAQLEKSRLLSDRFSAERPKGSFSTLEIQRTEQGDSAMYLCASSRYGAQPQHFGDGTRLSIL.

The gene calls are TRBV12-5 and TRBJ2-3; D gene ambiguous. Trimming left V 2 bases short and J 4 bases short, with 13 bases between. CDR1 and CDR2 (germline): LGHNT, FRNRAP. The CDR3 runs 15 residues. The CDR3 sequence is CASGLFLGWADTQYF. The CDR3 DNA reads as TGTGCTAGTGGTTTGTTTTTAGGCTGGGCAGATACGCAGTATTTT.

The gene calls are TRBV9 and TRBJ2-5, with D tentatively TRBD2 (6 bases). V was trimmed by 0 bases and J by 4 bases, leaving 13 bases between them. CDR1 and CDR2 from the germline V gene are SGDLS and YYNGEE. The CDR3 is made up of 15 amino acids. The CDR3 loop reads CASSVGVGGAETQYF. DNA of the CDR3: TGTGCCAGCAGCGTAGGTGTCGGGGGTGCAGAGACCCAGTACTTC.

V is TRBV29-1 and J is TRBJ1-1; no clear D. The CDR3 has 13 amino acids. The germline V gene encodes CDR1 SQVTM and CDR2 ANQGSEA. Trimming removed 4 bases at V and 2 bases at J, with 11 bases between. The CDR3 loop is CSVAQSVNTEAFF. The DNA for the CDR3 is TGCAGCGTTGCGCAGAGTGTAAACACTGAAGCTTTCTTT.

The rearrangement links TRBV7-9 to TRBJ1-2; unclear D gene. The germline V gene has CDR1 SEHNR and CDR2 FQNEAQ (reference sequence). V lost 1 base, J lost 4 bases, and 10 bases lay in between. The CDR3 loop spans 14 amino acids. As DNA, the CDR3 is TGTGCCAGCAGCTTAGATGGTTTCCCCTATGGCTACACCTTC. It specifies CASSLDGFPYGYTF.

The rearrangement links TRBV11-2 to TRBJ2-1; no reliable D call. Germline-derived CDR1 and CDR2 are SGHAT and FQNNGV. The CDR3 covers 13 residues. Between the trimmed V and J ends, which lost 3 bases and 4 bases, there was a span of 7 bases. The CDR3, as DNA: TGTGCCAGCAGCTTGGCTGAATACAATGAGCAGTTCTTC. It encodes CASSLAEYNEQFF. The full variable domain, rest sourced from reference TRBV11-2 and TRBJ2-1, is EAGVAQSPRYKIIEKRQSVAFWCNPISGHATLYWYQQILGQGPKLLIQFQNNGVVDDSQLPKDRFSAERLKGVDSTLKIQPAKLEDSAVYLCASSLAEYNEQFFGPGTRLTVL.

V usage is TRBV19 and J usage is TRBJ2-7; D gene ambiguous. Trimming left V 3 bases short and J 1 base short, with 7 bases between. Germline V gene data show CDR1 as LNHDA and CDR2 as SQIVND (reference sequence). The CDR3 is 13 residues long. The CDR3 sequence: CASSMTDSYEQYF. The CDR3 bases are TGTGCCAGTAGTATGACCGATTCCTACGAGCAGTACTTC. The full variable domain, its missing parts supplied by reference TRBV19 and TRBJ2-7, is DGGITQSPKYLFRKEGQNVTLSCEQNLNHDAMYWYRQDPGQGLRLIYYSQIVNDFQKGDIAEGYSVSREKKESFPLTVTSAQKNPTAFYLCASSMTDSYEQYFGPGTRLTVT.

This clone was detected only once. The chain is built from TRBV29-1 and TRBJ1-3; D call uncertain. Trimming shortened V by 4 bases and J by 4 bases, and 5 bases separated the two germline ends. This CDR3 has 11 residues. Germline loops: CDR1 SQVTM, CDR2 ANQGSEA. The CDR3 spells CSVGEGNTIYF. The CDR3 bases are TGCAGCGTTGGGGAAGGAAACACCATATATTTT.

As DNA, the CDR3 is TGCGCCAGCAGCTTGGCGGGACAGGACTATGGCTACACCTTC. The encoded protein is CASSLAGQDYGYTF. The rearrangement uses TRBV5-1 and TRBJ1-2; TRBD1 matches 8 bases. The CDR3 runs to 14 residues. CDR1 and CDR2 (germline): SGHRS, YFSETQ. The ends lost 0 bases at V and 3 bases at J; junction bases unmatched: 1.

This sequence joins TRBV10-3 and TRBJ1-6; 7 bases match TRBD1. The CDR3 has 14 amino acids. Germline CDR1 ENHRY, CDR2 SYGVKD. V was pared by 6 bases and J by 8 bases, with 7 bases of the junction left unmatched. CDR3 nucleotide sequence: TGTGCCATCAGGGGACAGACAACGGATTCACCCCTCCACTTT. Amino acid sequence: CAIRGQTTDSPLHF.